This paragraph covers one T cell receptor beta chain sequence. The antigen it recognizes is unknown. No much larger clone exists at a distance of one base, and base qualities are not known. This sample stems from a study of cytomegalovirus exposure and HLA in healthy donors (TCRdb year 2017). At the level of the whole study: An earlier analysis of some 600 of the donors reported around 280 Gb of sequence data and 117 million unique TCR beta sequences obtained from about 179 million T cells. An early release that covered fewer than 750 HLA-typed donors contained around 300 gigabases of sequencing data and 80 million or so unique TCR sequences. Donor age, sex, ethnicity and CMV serostatus were compiled together with the repertoire data. The study aimed to test whether cataloging public T cell receptors could reveal signatures of past pathogen exposure. An earlier analysis of approximately 640 of the donors applied high-throughput TCR beta sequencing to assess whether each TCR beta V gene segment acted as functional or pseudogenic. Along with the approximately 700-subject first cohort, a separate validation cohort of more than 90 different subjects was used. HLA typing included class I and class II loci at four-digit resolution. To study patterns of TCR occurrence, a later analysis re-analyzed previously published TCR beta repertoires from around 660 donors and added high-resolution HLA genotyping. On average, roughly 240,000 unique TCR beta nucleotide sequences were sequenced per donor among several hundred genotyped donors of the cohort, with 15% to 20% of those sequences being non-productive. Every repertoire in the discovery cohort had been generated on one and the same sequencing platform. The study profiled the T cell repertoires of about 640 subjects by immunosequencing and related them to cytomegalovirus serostatus. The number of donors typed differed by locus, with 629-630 for A, B, C, DRB1 and DQB1, 522 for DQA1, 600 to 610 for DPA1, and 450 to 480 for DPB1. To predict cytomegalovirus infection status, the study combined high-throughput TCR immunosequencing, statistical association of individual TCRs with disease status, and machine learning. A later genetic analysis took genome-wide SNP genotypes for about 55% of the 666 donors and used that subset as a discovery cohort. Roughly five DR-DQ haplotypes were treated as single units for association and clustering because of strong linkage in the cohort. The genetic ancestry cluster associated with self-reported Caucasian donors included 70% to 85% of the roughly 390 genotyped donors. Rather than using new phenotypic data, the later analysis identified candidate immune exposures from TCR beta sequences and from how often those sequences occurred across donors.

Receptor amplification or capture employed the immunoSEQ multiplex PCR assay. The multiplex PCR relied on a mix of 60 forward primers for TCR Vbeta segments and 13 reverse primers for TCR Jbeta segments. The CDR3 region of rearranged TCR beta genes was amplified from genomic DNA by a multiplex PCR assay. The amplified TCR beta libraries were sequenced on the Illumina HiSeq System as 87-base-pair reads. As for the authors' bioinformatics: A later analysis tallied tens of millions of unique TCR beta chains across the 650 to 750 repertoires, and roughly 11 million of those chains were shared by two or more donors. To remove PCR and sequencing errors, raw reads were error-corrected and collapsed into unique sequences using a nearest-neighbor algorithm that merged closely related sequences. V, D and J gene segments were assigned by aligning CDR3 sequences to IMGT reference sequences. For a sequence to be retained, a match of at least six nucleotides was required to both a V gene segment and a J gene segment. A rearrangement counted as productive if the CDR3 had no stop codons and remained in frame with V and J, and every other rearrangement counted as non-productive. CDR3 was defined by IMGT convention, running from the second conserved V-encoded cysteine to the conserved J-encoded phenylalanine. The earlier analysis of 500 to 650 of the donors excluded any sequence lacking an unambiguous match to a single V gene segment. In an earlier analysis of several hundred of the donors, a V segment was called functional when productive rearrangements were above 56.7%, and segregating when the standard deviation between donors exceeded 5%. To diagnose cytomegalovirus status from the catalog of TCR beta chain sequences, a statistical classification framework was built. In a later analysis, V and J genes were assigned by comparing TCR nucleotide sequences against IMGT/GENE-DB human TR gene sequences. In a later analysis, CDR3 sequences and most-parsimonious VDJ recombination scenarios were assigned using the TCRdist pipeline. A later analysis defined each TCR beta chain by its CDR3 amino acid sequence plus V-gene family, and excluded reads lacking a unique V-gene family. In a later analysis, some 600 highly shared, low-generation-probability nucleotide sequences were removed to address suspected cross-contamination and a sequencing artifact. In a later analysis, a clonal expansion index for each public chain was calculated from normalized within-repertoire ranks of inferred template counts. Generation probabilities in a later analysis came from a VDJ recombination model fitted to out-of-frame rearrangements, and those results were checked against IGoR. Hypergeometric tests were used in a later analysis to score TCR-TCR, TCR-HLA and TCR-CMV co-occurrence, with a repertoire-size bias correction applied to the TCR pairs. False discovery rates were estimated in a later analysis by permuting HLA or CMV assignments 20 times. A later analysis grouped co-occurring TCRs with DBSCAN, adding TCRdist sequence similarity when clustering within HLA-allele-positive subsets. Co-occurrence clustering excluded repertoires with fewer than 30,000 or more than 120,000 public chains, plus five with anomalous nucleotide sharing. As stored in TCRdb, this immuneACCESS dataset retains in-frame rearrangements with V and J assigned. A fraction of the clones does not appear; measured against another copy, unresolved V genes explain less than half of the discrepancy, and the remainder lacks a known reason. The DNA gave D and trimming, while V, J and clone size come from that table. This sample has about 62,000 clones in its table, and about 89% of those were observed once. 1.4% of the sample goes to the ten largest clones.

Study-wide findings and limitations: In a later analysis, the rate of TCR association differed among HLA loci, with DRB1 alleles having the most associated TCRs and HLA-C alleles having the fewest. The study gave a list of some 150 TCR beta chains associated with cytomegalovirus. In vitro tests confirmed that three of the cytomegalovirus-associated TCR beta chains recognize cytomegalovirus antigens. Presence/absence analyses assumed roughly uniform sequencing depth across donors, an assumption that may not hold. Specific HLA alleles were associated with over 15,000 TCR beta sequences at a false discovery rate of 0.05 in a later analysis. According to a later analysis, most CMV-associated TCR beta chains appeared to be HLA-restricted, and the HLA associations seemed to be driven largely by CMV exposure. The only immune exposure information available for the cohort was CMV serostatus. Because counts were too low, roughly 17 rarely observed V segments, including chromosome 9 orphons, were left out of the earlier analysis of some 600 of the donors. The classifier was reported to diagnose cytomegalovirus status with high specificity and sensitivity in both the original and validation cohorts. Correlated functional status among segregating V segments might reflect linkage disequilibrium, but an unknown experimental factor could not be ruled out. This cohort had only TCR beta chains sequenced, and the lack of alpha or paired-chain data limited which features could be detected. The 87-base-pair reads could not distinguish some IMGT-functional V segments, including TRBV6-2 and TRBV6-3, so those segments were excluded. Because some donors lacked HLA typing at each locus, the association tests relied only on the typed subset. A later analysis found that HLA-associated TCR beta chains were more clonally expanded and had lower generation probabilities than equally common non-associated chains. The authors suggested that the approach could potentially be generalized to other disease states and immunological phenotypes. V-gene and J-gene trimming of TCR beta chains was associated with a missense DCLRE1C variant in a later genetic analysis, and the association was replicated in an independent cohort. A later genetic analysis reported fewer N-insertions in productive TCRs among donors in an Asian-associated ancestry cluster than the roughly 670-donor mean. When HLA alleles, especially DR and DQ, strongly co-occurred, TCR associations were difficult to assign to individual alleles. Across donors, most TCR sequences were observed very rarely, whereas some public TCRs were present in many individuals. In an earlier analysis of around 600 of the donors, most TCR beta V segments were observed in productive rearrangements about 87% or about 30% of the time, broadly matching IMGT annotations. Several of the top co-occurrence clusters appeared to be linked to parvovirus B19, influenza, CMV and Epstein-Barr virus, according to a later analysis. A further reported finding was that TCR beta sequences accurately predicted the HLA-A and HLA-B alleles for most subjects in the first cohort. A cluster of highly shared sequence variants was judged likely to be a technical artifact of the sequencing pipeline.

The cohort consisted of more than 650 healthy bone marrow donors. All cohort members were sampled while nominally healthy, although unrecorded immune exposures were likely present. The donor was CMV seronegative and was included in the group of a few hundred seronegative cohort members. A peripheral blood sample was collected from each donor, and TCR beta sequencing was performed on peripheral blood mononuclear cells. The Qiagen DNeasy Blood Extraction Kit was used to extract genomic DNA from the blood cell samples. CDR1 and CDR2 are drawn from the germline V gene: MDHEN, SYDVKM. From the cysteine through the phenylalanine, the CDR3 covers 14 amino acids. CDR3 DNA is the only sequence kept; it has 42 bases, read in frame from the first base. The germline V end is reduced by 3 bases and the J end by 6 bases; junction bases left unmatched: 6.

The clonotype originates from a man aged 18 to 30 in good health and CMV-seronegative. The sequencing input was PBMCs. The chain uses TRBV28 and TRBJ1-2; 8 central bases correspond to TRBD1. The nucleotide sequence reads as follows: TGTGCCAGCAGTTTTTGGACAGGGTTAGATGGCTACACCTTC. Translated, it reads CASSFWTGLDGYTF.